A single sample is the source of the 8 T cell receptor beta chains below, sequenced in a study of T cell responses to AZD1222 COVID-19 vaccine. The table came from immunoSEQ multiplex PCR; TCRdb's copy has only in-frame clones and leaves some out. The table shows over 130,000 clones, with around nine tenths occurring only once. The material sequenced was peripheral blood, taken on day 0 of AZD1222 vaccination. These receptors all stem from an adult in good health.

The chain is built from TRBV19 and TRBJ2-3, with D possibly TRBD1 on 5 matching bases. CDR3 size: 14 residues. The V end was cut by 3 bases, the J end by 1 base, with 8 bases between. Germline CDR1 reads LNHDA; CDR2 reads SQIVND (reference sequence). CDR3 region: CASSIARGTDTQYF. For the CDR3, the DNA is TGTGCCAGTAGTATCGCCAGGGGCACAGATACGCAGTATTTT.

The chain carries TRBV19 and TRBJ1-4, with D perhaps matching TRBD1 (5 bases). Trimming cost V 3 bases and J 0 bases, with 11 bases left between them. This CDR3 comprises 16 residues. Germline CDR1 reads LNHDA; CDR2 reads SQIVND (reference sequence). The CDR3 DNA reads as TGTGCCAGTAGTATTTATGGGGGACCAACTAATGAAAAACTGTTTTTT. It codes for CASSIYGGPTNEKLFF.

The chain recombines TRBV28 with TRBJ1-5, with TRBD1 as a possible D gene (6 bases). Trimming shortened V by 6 bases and J by 0 bases, and 9 bases separated the two germline ends. The CDR3 has 14 amino acids. Per germline, CDR1 MDHEN and CDR2 SYDVKM. The CDR3 reads CASSPGDSNQPQHF. CDR3 in DNA: TGTGCCAGCAGCCCAGGGGATAGCAATCAGCCCCAGCATTTT.

V gene TRBV28 combines with J gene TRBJ2-7; TRBD1 aligns across 7 bases. The germline gives CDR1 MDHEN, CDR2 SYDVKM. After removal of 6 bases from V and 5 bases from J, the junction contained 4 bases not matched to a gene. This CDR3 has 12 residues. The CDR3 nucleotides are TGTGCCAGCAGAAGACAGGGAGACGAGCAGTACTTC. Residues: CASRRQGDEQYF.

The gene calls are TRBV3-1 (or the pseudogene TRBV3-2) and TRBJ2-3, with D maybe TRBD1 (5 bases). Germline CDR1 LGHDT, CDR2 YNNKEL (reference sequence). Trimming stripped 4 bases from V and 2 bases from J, with 16 bases between. CDR3 length equals 16 residues. This CDR3 is CASSPDLQDNTDTQYF. The CDR3 region has the DNA TGTGCCAGCAGCCCAGACCTACAGGATAACACAGATACGCAGTATTTT.

For this clone: The junction does not match germline at one end; this may be a read error. The chain uses TRBV5-1 and TRBJ1-2; TRBD1 aligns across 7 bases. The CDR3 totals 14 residues. Germline lookup yields CDR1 SGHRS and CDR2 YFSETQ. The CDR3 sequence: CASSLGGQNYGYTF. The CDR3 DNA reads as TGCGCCAGCAGTTTGGGGGGACAGAACTATGGCTACACCTTC. Looking up the rest from reference TRBV5-1 and TRBJ1-2 gives the full variable domain: KAGVTQTPRYLIKTRGQQVTLSCSPISGHRSVSWYQQTPGQGLQFLFEYFSETQRNKGNFPGRFSGRQFSNSRSEMNVSTLELGDSALYLCASSLGGQNYGYTFGSGTRLTVV.

This clone came up once. The J gene is TRBJ1-2, the V gene TRBV2; tentative D call: TRBD1 (5 bases). The CDR3 is 14 residues long. The germline V and J ends were trimmed by 9 bases and 0 bases, with 14 bases remaining between them. CDR1 is SNHLY, CDR2 FYNNEI, per germline. This CDR3 reads CARTTVQANYGYTF. The CDR3 coding sequence is TGTGCCAGAACGACAGTCCAAGCTAACTATGGCTACACCTTC.

This clone was seen a single time. The chain links TRBV4-1 to TRBJ2-5; possible D gene TRBD2, 6 bases. The germline V gene has CDR1 MGHRA and CDR2 YSYEKL. The CDR3 has 15 amino acids. V was trimmed by 3 bases and J by 2 bases, leaving 13 bases between them. The CDR3 bases are TGCGCCAGCAGCCAGACCGGGACTTTTCAAGAGACCCAGTACTTC. Translation: CASSQTGTFQETQYF.